This entry describes one TCR beta chain. Its antigen remains unidentified. Per-base quality was not reported, and no clone a single base away is much larger than it. TCRbeta CDR3 regions were amplified from genomic DNA using the immunoSEQ Assay, a bias-controlled multiplex PCR. In the paper's pipeline: The number of nucleated cells in each sample was estimated by amplification of reference gene primers within the assay. To quantify the absolute abundance of each unique TCRbeta CDR3 rearrangement, sequence reads were collapsed and filtered. Productive Simpson clonality was computed per sample as the square root of Simpson's diversity index over productive rearrangements. TCRdb took this table from immuneACCESS and kept in-frame rearrangements with V and J called. Such tables lack part of the clones; where checked against another copy, unresolved V genes explain under half of the gap, and the rest is unexplained. V and J calls and clone size come straight from that table; D and trimming were deduced from the DNA. This sample comprises some 74,000 clones, approximately 90% of them detected only once. The top ten hold about 7% of the sample.

The data stem from a study of blood T cell repertoires in COVID-19 (dated by TCRdb to 2020 to 2021). A note on the overall study: The collaborator samples originated in the United States, Italy and Spain and spanned the acute and convalescent phases of COVID-19. The dataset comprised deeply sampled blood TCRbeta repertoires from subjects exposed to, actively infected with, or recovered from COVID-19. The material from the prospective study consisted of cDNA or gDNA derived from T cells, B-cell-depleted T cells, or PBMCs. The repertoires were released in a freely available public database meant as a resource for research on the immune response to SARS-CoV-2. Sample metadata almost always included a de-identified subject ID, COVID-19 status, age in years and sex. The samples were drawn from two sources: the first 160 participants of the ongoing ImmuneRACE study, and 1,200 or so subjects contributed by 6 global collaborators. Where HLA class I and class II types were available, the types were taken from metadata supplied by the sample provider, not from assay-based typing. Study-wide conclusions, independent of this receptor: The amount of clinical and demographic metadata varied by source and participant and was provided uncurated.

Collaborating institutions collected whole blood in K2EDTA tubes following their own protocols. For TCRbeta analysis, collaborators shipped samples as frozen whole blood, isolated PBMCs, or DNA extracted from either of those sample types. The junction carries 12 bases between V and J, which are trimmed by 5 bases and 1 base respectively. In the germline V gene, CDR1 corresponds to SGHAT and CDR2 to FQNNGV. The CDR3 numbers 14 residues from cysteine through phenylalanine. The entry retains the CDR3 DNA only, 42 bases that are in frame from base 1. This receptor was obtained from a woman of 80 years or more with acute or convalescent COVID-19. The chain is assembled from TRBV11-2 and TRBJ2-7; the D segment could be TRBD1, given 5 matching bases. Sequenced input: peripheral blood. The CDR3 sequence is CASSPREVSYEQYF. The DNA is TGTGCCAGCAGCCCCAGGGAAGTATCCTACGAGCAGTACTTC.